This T cell receptor (beta chain) was recovered during a study of T cells in women clearing cervical HPV infection. On this clone: The read halts 3 residues ahead of the CDR3 end, with the missing end drawn from the germline J gene.

V gave up 2 bases and J gave up 6 bases, with 9 bases separating them. Germline CDR1 and CDR2: GTSNPN and SVGIG (reference sequence). The CDR3 loop spans 12 amino acids. This table comes from immunoSEQ multiplex PCR, and its TCRdb copy is limited to in-frame clones, with some not included. Here the sample table reports roughly 40,000 clones. The chain links TRBV30 to TRBJ2-3; D unresolved. The TCR comes from a woman aged 18 to 75 with a cervical HPV16 infection that either progressed to CIN3+ or cleared (not recorded which). Specimen: blood buffy coat. The CDR3 protein is CAWSSYWDTQYF. CDR3 bases read: TGTGCCTGGAGTTCCTACTGGGATACG.